This T cell receptor (beta chain) was sequenced during a study of T cell responses to AZD1222 COVID-19 vaccine. Only in-frame clones appear in the TCRdb table, and some are missing; sequencing was by immunoSEQ multiplex PCR. The table shows over 100,000 clones, with roughly 84% occurring only once. Findings and limits, study-wide: Donors were mostly white British, more females; clonal diversity possibly underestimated. Spike-specific TCR breadth and depth grew following two AZD1222 doses. A reported finding is that nearly half of spike-specific TCRs target unmutated variant regions. CD4 TCRs associated with vaccination spanned spike, dominating at 160-218 and 743-854.

Comments on this clone: The antigen is undetermined.

The sequences come from peripheral blood, collected on day 0 of AZD1222 vaccination. The TCR originated in an adult in good health.

CDR3 in amino acids: CASSQEGTSGTSYEQYF. Written as DNA, the CDR3 is TGCGCCAGCAGCCAAGAAGGGACTAGCGGAACCTCCTACGAGCAGTACTTC. This chain uses TRBV4-1 with TRBJ2-7, with 11 bases fitting TRBD2. Germline lookup yields CDR1 MGHRA and CDR2 YSYEKL. J lost 0 bases, V lost 0 bases, and 4 bases had no gene match. The CDR3 runs 17 residues.